This TCR beta chain appears in the sequencing data of a study of radiation and T cells in renal cell carcinoma. Findings of the study overall: Pretreatment tumor biopsies were lacking, so baseline clonotypes are unknown. From baseline, blood top tumor clonotypes peaked at 2 weeks post-radiation.

Germline CDR1 reads MNHNS; CDR2 reads SASEGT. V gave up 5 bases and J gave up 16 bases, with 18 bases separating them. CDR3 length equals 12 residues. Profiled with immunoSEQ multiplex PCR; TCRdb holds only in-frame clones, not every one. The profile shows some 150,000 clones, approximately 86% of them singletons. Documented time point: blood 2 weeks post-SBRT. Treatment indicated: 15 Gy SBRT to primary tumor, nephrectomy 4 weeks later. Radiation-treated patients gave blood at baseline, week 2 and week 4. Comments on this clone: The antigen is unknown.

Sequences were derived from blood, sampled from a patient whose treatment included radiotherapy and nephrectomy. The chain joins TRBV6-1 to TRBJ1-3; tentative D call: TRBD1 (5 bases). The sequence was obtained from a woman in her fifties or sixties with renal cell carcinoma. The CDR3, as DNA: TGTGCCAGCAGTCTCCGGGACCGAGAGTGGTATTTT. As protein: CASSLRDREWYF.